The clone carrying this T cell receptor beta chain was picked up a small number of times. Sequenced by immunoSEQ multiplex PCR; TCRdb stores in-frame clones only, minus some. The top ten hold about 10% of the sample, which has 80,000 to 95,000 clones, about four fifths seen once. The CDR3 has 17 amino acids. The V gene's germline CDR1 is MNHEY and CDR2 SMNVEV (reference sequence). With V trimmed by 5 bases and J by 7 bases, 14 bases remained unmatched. This sample was taken from a study of blood T cell repertoires in COVID-19. This TCR came from a woman older than 75 with acute or convalescent COVID-19. The V gene is TRBV27, the J gene TRBJ2-1, with 10 bases aligning to TRBD2. Sequencing used peripheral blood. CDR3 loop: CASSRRRAGGVPNEQFF. CDR3 DNA sequence: TGTGCCAGCAGTCGGCGACGAGCGGGAGGGGTTCCAAATGAGCAGTTCTTC.